The next 21 T cell receptor beta chains were all read from a single sample in a study of blood T cell repertoires in COVID-19. Clones were read by immunoSEQ multiplex PCR, and TCRdb kept only the in-frame ones, dropping some. The sample records 250,000 or so clones, 80% to 90% being singletons. Sequencing was done on a sample of peripheral blood. These receptors came from a man aged 55 to 70 with acute or convalescent COVID-19.

The rearrangement uses TRBV19 and TRBJ2-1, with 13 bases fitting TRBD2. The V and J ends lost 5 bases and 9 bases, in that order; junction bases with no gene match: 13. CDR3 length: 17 residues. Germline CDR1 reads LNHDA; CDR2 reads SQIVND (reference sequence). The CDR3 nucleotides read TGTGCCAGTAGTCCGGGGGGACTAGCGGGGCACACAAGTGAGCAGTTCTTC. Its protein product is CASSPGGLAGHTSEQFF.

The chain uses TRBV28 and TRBJ2-7; 8 nucleotides agree with TRBD2. In germline, CDR1 is MDHEN, CDR2 SYDVKM. The length of the CDR3 is 15 residues. J lost 2 bases, V lost 1 base, and 4 bases had no gene match. The CDR3 nucleotides read TGTGCCAGCAGTTTATCCGACGGGAGGGCCTACGAGCAGTACTTC. Amino acid sequence: CASSLSDGRAYEQYF.

The chain employs TRBV5-1 and TRBJ1-1; TRBD1 matches at 8 bases. The CDR3 spans 15 residues. Trimming at V came to 4 bases and at J to 2 bases, leaving 7 bases not matched to a gene. Germline assignment: CDR1 SGHRS and CDR2 YFSETQ. The CDR3 nucleotides read TGCGCCAGCAGCCTAGGGACAGGCAAAAACACTGAAGCTTTCTTT. Translation: CASSLGTGKNTEAFF. Full variable domain (rest looked up from reference TRBV5-1 and TRBJ1-1): KAGVTQTPRYLIKTRGQQVTLSCSPISGHRSVSWYQQTPGQGLQFLFEYFSETQRNKGNFPGRFSGRQFSNSRSEMNVSTLELGDSALYLCASSLGTGKNTEAFFGQGTRLTVV.

Notes on this clone: This CDR3 is also generated by other DNA sequences in the sample. V gene TRBV11-3 combines with J gene TRBJ2-1, with 11 bases aligning to TRBD2. Germline CDR1 reads SGHNT; CDR2 reads YENEEA. With 5 bases clipped from V and 3 bases from J, the junction kept 6 bases outside the gene matches. This CDR3 comprises 16 residues. The CDR3 spells CASSLGTSGVYNEQFF. CDR3 sequence (DNA): TGTGCCAGCAGCCTCGGGACTAGCGGAGTCTACAATGAGCAGTTCTTC. Full variable domain (rest looked up from reference TRBV11-3 and TRBJ2-1): EAGVVQSPRYKIIEKKQPVAFWCNPISGHNTLYWYLQNLGQGPELLIRYENEEAVDDSQLPKDRFSAERLKGVDSTLKIQPAELGDSAVYLCASSLGTSGVYNEQFFGPGTRLTVL.

The chain combines TRBV24-1 with TRBJ2-7; a possible D gene is TRBD2 (6 bases). Germline V gene data show CDR1 as KGHDR and CDR2 as SFDVKD. The V and J ends lost 2 bases and 0 bases respectively, with 7 bases between them. The CDR3 loop spans 14 amino acids. The CDR3 DNA sequence: TGTGCCACCAGTGATTCGCGGGGCTCCTACGAGCAGTACTTC. It codes for CATSDSRGSYEQYF.

This sequence joins TRBV6-6 and TRBJ2-7; possible D gene TRBD2, 6 bases. CDR3 length: 13 amino acids. Germline CDR1 reads MNHNY; CDR2 reads SVGAGI (reference sequence). Trimming cost V 5 bases and J 3 bases, with 11 bases left between them. In nucleotides, the CDR3 is TGTGCCAGCAGTCCGGGACTCATCTACGAGCAGTACTTC. Its translation is CASSPGLIYEQYF.

The V gene is TRBV20-1, the J gene TRBJ2-2; 15 positions match TRBD2. CDR1 is DFQATT and CDR2 is SNEGSKA in the germline V gene (reference sequence). The CDR3 has 17 amino acids. Germline trimming cut 3 bases from V and 3 bases from J; bases unmatched to any gene: 5. CDR3: CSASRTSGRVDTGELFF. CDR3 coding DNA: TGCAGTGCTAGTCGGACTAGCGGGAGGGTCGACACCGGGGAGCTGTTTTTT.

Only one count was recorded for this clone. This chain connects TRBV4-3 to TRBJ2-7; 8 nucleotides agree with TRBD1. The CDR3 loop spans 17 amino acids. V trimming: 0 bases; J trimming: 2 bases; junction bases outside the gene matches: 9. Germline V CDR1 and CDR2: LGHNA, YSLEER. The CDR3 loop is CASSQEIHRDRTYEQYF. CDR3 bases: TGCGCCAGCAGCCAAGAGATTCACCGGGACAGGACCTACGAGCAGTACTTC.

This chain uses TRBV7-9 with TRBJ1-5; no reliable D call. This CDR3 is built from 14 residues. The ends were cut back, 2 bases at V and 0 bases at J, with 5 bases in the middle. Germline V gene lookup returns CDR1 SEHNR and CDR2 FQNEAQ (reference sequence). As DNA, the CDR3 is TGTGCCAGCAGCTTACCTTATAGCAATCAGCCCCAGCATTTT. As protein: CASSLPYSNQPQHF.

V is TRBV28 and J is TRBJ1-1; the D is unclear. The CDR3 runs to 13 residues. Germline CDR1 and CDR2: MDHEN and SYDVKM. V was pared by 6 bases and J by 5 bases, with 13 bases between. The chain's CDR3 is CASSLMEGTEAFF. CDR3 nucleotide sequence: TGTGCCAGCAGCCTCATGGAGGGTACTGAAGCTTTCTTT.

This chain connects TRBV6-5 to TRBJ1-5, with D tentatively TRBD1 (5 bases). Trimming pared 5 bases from V and 7 bases from J, leaving 15 bases between. The CDR3 is made up of 14 amino acids. Germline assignment: CDR1 MNHEY and CDR2 SVGAGI. The CDR3 nucleotides read TGTGCCAGCAGTCCGACTGCGGGGGACCAGCCCCAGCATTTT. It is translated as CASSPTAGDQPQHF.

This clone was seen only once. The J gene is TRBJ2-5, the V gene TRBV15; weak D call: TRBD1 (5 bases). V lost 1 base, J lost 7 bases, and 7 bases lay in between. This CDR3 has 12 amino acids. Germline V gene sequence: CDR1 LNHNV, CDR2 YYDKDF (reference sequence). CDR3 in amino acids: CATSRVRGTQYF. The DNA for the CDR3 is TGTGCCACCAGCAGAGTAAGGGGGACCCAGTACTTC. Combining the CDR3 with reference TRBV15 and TRBJ2-5 gives the whole variable domain DAMVIQNPRYQVTQFGKPVTLSCSQTLNHNVMYWYQQKSSQAPKLLFHYYDKDFNNEADTPDNFQSRRPNTSFCFLDIRSPGLGDTAMYLCATSRVRGTQYFGPGTRLLVL.

A remark on this clone: This sample also contains other DNA sequences that code for the same CDR3. This rearrangement joins TRBV6-5 to TRBJ1-1; 8 nucleotides match TRBD1. The V segment lost 8 bases and the J segment 3 bases; nucleotides outside the gene matches: 5. This CDR3 has 13 amino acids. Germline CDR1 MNHEY, CDR2 SVGAGI. CDR3 sequence reads: CASALDRDTEAFF. The CDR3 bases are TGTGCCAGCGCCTTGGACAGGGACACTGAAGCTTTCTTT.

The V call is TRBV19, the J call TRBJ1-1; TRBD1 agrees at 9 bases. Germline assignment: CDR1 LNHDA and CDR2 SQIVND (reference sequence). The CDR3 is 15 residues long. V lost 7 bases to trimming and J lost 4 bases; unmatched junction nucleotides: 10. CDR3 amino acids: CASTQTGTGSTEAFF. The CDR3 DNA is TGTGCCAGTACCCAAACCGGGACAGGGAGCACTGAAGCTTTCTTT.

The rearrangement joins TRBV30 to TRBJ2-1, with TRBD2 matching over 9 bases. The CDR3 has 13 amino acids. Germline CDR1 is GTSNPN and CDR2 is SVGIG (reference sequence). V lost 7 bases and J lost 6; bases outside the gene matches: 7. The CDR3 DNA reads as TGTGCCTCTCAAGTAGCGGGAGTCAATGAGCAGTTCTTC. Translation: CASQVAGVNEQFF.

V usage is TRBV3-1 (or the pseudogene TRBV3-2) and J usage is TRBJ1-6; 11 bases are shared with TRBD1. The germline CDR1 and CDR2 sequences are LGHDT and YNNKEL (reference sequence). The CDR3 has 16 residues. V was pared by 2 bases and J by 6 bases, with 3 bases of the junction left unmatched. Here the CDR3 reads CASSQRTGGGNSPLHF. CDR3 in DNA: TGTGCCAGCAGCCAAAGGACAGGGGGCGGTAATTCACCCCTCCACTTT.

The chain links TRBV28 to TRBJ1-4; 7 bases match TRBD1. The CDR3 length is 14 residues. J was trimmed by 4 bases and V by 3 bases; bases with no gene match: 2. Germline CDR1 and CDR2: MDHEN and SYDVKM. For the CDR3, the DNA is TGTGCCAGCAGTTTTACAGGGGATAATGAAAAACTGTTTTTT. Its protein is CASSFTGDNEKLFF.

The chain joins TRBV4-3 to TRBJ1-2; tentative D call: TRBD1 (5 bases). V was cut by 3 bases and J by 7 bases, with 9 bases left in between. The CDR3 runs to 12 residues. Germline values: CDR1 LGHNA, CDR2 YSLEER. The CDR3 coding sequence is TGCGCCAGCAGCCATATGGGGGGTGGCTACACCTTC. It translates to CASSHMGGGYTF.

The rearrangement joins TRBV29-1 to TRBJ2-2, with TRBD1 identical over 9 bases. The CDR3 consists of 14 residues. Germline V gives CDR1 SQVTM, CDR2 ANQGSEA. With V trimmed by 5 bases and J by 8 bases, 9 bases remained unmatched. This chain's CDR3 is CSVTGTGSRGELFF. The CDR3 region has the DNA TGCAGCGTTACCGGGACAGGGTCCCGGGGGGAGCTGTTTTTT.

CDR3 amino acids: CSAWTGMNTEAFF. The CDR3 nucleotides are TGCAGCGCCTGGACAGGCATGAACACTGAAGCTTTCTTT. The chain recombines TRBV29-1 with TRBJ1-1, with 7 nucleotides matching TRBD1. This CDR3 region has 13 residues. CDR1 is SQVTM, CDR2 ANQGSEA, per germline. V was pared by 7 bases and J by 0 bases, with 5 bases of the junction left unmatched.

V is TRBV28 and J is TRBJ1-5; TRBD1 agrees at 7 bases. From germline, CDR1 is MDHEN and CDR2 SYDVKM. V trimming: 5 bases; J trimming: 2 bases; junction bases outside the gene matches: 9. The CDR3 spans 16 residues. The CDR3 DNA sequence: TGTGCCAGCAGTCCACACAGGGGAAGGCGCAATCAGCCCCAGCATTTT. It translates to CASSPHRGRRNQPQHF.